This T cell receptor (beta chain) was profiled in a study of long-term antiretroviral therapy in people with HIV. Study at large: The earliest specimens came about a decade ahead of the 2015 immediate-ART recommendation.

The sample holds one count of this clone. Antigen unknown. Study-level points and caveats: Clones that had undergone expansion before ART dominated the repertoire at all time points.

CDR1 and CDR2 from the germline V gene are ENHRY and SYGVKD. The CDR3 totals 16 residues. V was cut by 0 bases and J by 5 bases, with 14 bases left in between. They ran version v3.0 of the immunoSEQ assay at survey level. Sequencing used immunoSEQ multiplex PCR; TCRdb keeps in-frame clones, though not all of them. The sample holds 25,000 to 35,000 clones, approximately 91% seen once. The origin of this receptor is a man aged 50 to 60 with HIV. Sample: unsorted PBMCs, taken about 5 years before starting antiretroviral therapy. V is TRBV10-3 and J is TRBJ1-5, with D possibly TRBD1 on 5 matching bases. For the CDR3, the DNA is TGTGCCATCAGTGAGTCGTTCAGGGTGGGTGATCAGCCCCAGCATTTT. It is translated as CAISESFRVGDQPQHF.